These 4 T cell receptor beta chains originate from one sample sequenced in a study of blood T cell repertoires in COVID-19. Repertoires were generated with immunoSEQ multiplex PCR, while TCRdb's copy carries only in-frame clones and drops some. The sample contains about 170,000 clones, 84% of which appear only once. The sequenced sample was peripheral blood. The receptors shown here come from a man younger than 35 with active or convalescent COVID-19.

The gene calls are TRBV28 and TRBJ1-2, with D possibly TRBD1 on 5 matching bases. Germline-derived CDR1 and CDR2 are MDHEN and SYDVKM. Trimming cost V 3 bases and J 7 bases, with 18 bases left between them. The CDR3 consists of 15 residues. The CDR3 protein is CASSLGQAVIRGYTF. The CDR3 DNA reads as TGTGCCAGCAGTTTGGGGCAGGCGGTAATACGTGGCTACACCTTC.

This rearrangement joins TRBV5-1 to TRBJ2-1; 11 nucleotides match TRBD2. Looked up from germline, CDR1 is SGHRS and CDR2 is YFSETQ. Unmatched junction bases numbered 9, after V lost 3 bases and J lost 7 bases. This CDR3 region has 16 residues. DNA for the CDR3: TGCGCCAGCAGCTCCCCGGGACTAGCGGACTGGAATGAGCAGTTCTTC. Residues: CASSSPGLADWNEQFF.

The chain links TRBV28 to TRBJ1-4; D unclear. Germline V gene sequence: CDR1 MDHEN, CDR2 SYDVKM. The CDR3 is 16 residues long. V lost 0 bases and J 6 bases, leaving 14 bases between the germline ends. The CDR3 DNA reads as TGTGCCAGCAGTTTATGGGCCGGGAGGGTTGATGAAAAACTGTTTTTT. Amino acid sequence: CASSLWAGRVDEKLFF.

The chain is built from TRBV5-4 and TRBJ2-1; 9 nucleotides match TRBD2. The CDR3 is made up of 16 amino acids. The J segment lost 3 bases and the V segment lost 1 base, leaving 5 bases of the junction unmatched. The germline V gene encodes CDR1 SGHNT and CDR2 YYREEE (reference sequence). This CDR3 is CASSLSAGGFYNEQFF. CDR3 DNA: TGTGCCAGCAGCTTGTCAGCGGGGGGATTCTACAATGAGCAGTTCTTC.